This TCR beta chain came from a study of shared clonotypes between healthy human individuals. Study results and caveats: Unshared clonotypes carried lower generation probabilities than those common to all four donors.

Nashville, Tennessee was home to all donors, who were Caucasian adults. The germline V gene encodes CDR1 KGHSH and CDR2 LQKENI. The CDR3 runs to 15 residues. V was cut by 5 bases and J by 4 bases, with 14 bases left in between. The count of this clone is one. Its specificity is not known. Sequencing was performed with immunoSEQ multiplex PCR; in TCRdb, only in-frame clones are kept and a portion is missing. The sample shows 1,400,000 or so clones, approximately 98.5% of them seen only once. The V gene is TRBV18, the J gene TRBJ2-2; D might be TRBD1 or TRBD2, each matching 6 bases. Sequenced: naive CD4+ T cells sorted from blood. Subset given: CD45RA+ positively selected. The sequence was collected from a young man in good health. CDR3 coding DNA: TGTGCCAGCTCAAGGACTACAGGGCTCACCGGGGAGCTGTTTTTT. Translation gives CASSRTTGLTGELFF.